A single sample gave rise to the 22 T cell receptor beta chains below, sequenced in a study of type 1 regulatory T cells. Their antigens are not known. In TCRdb, the reads were re-called with MiXCR into one record per CDR3 protein. The table shows about 42,000 distinct CDR3 sequences, with 12% occurring only once. The sequenced material came from cultured non-Tr1 T cells, either the whole culture or a sorted T cell fraction (not recorded which). The source of these receptors is a human donor in good health.

The chain joins TRBV4-3 to TRBJ1-2; maybe TRBD1 (5 bases). V lost 0 bases and J 5 bases, leaving 16 bases between the germline ends. CDR3 length equals 16 residues. Germline-derived CDR1 and CDR2 are LGHNA and YSLEER. The CDR3 coding sequence is TGCGCCAGCAGCCAAGAGGGTCAGGGTTCTGGATATGGCTACACCTTC. It is translated as CASSQEGQGSGYGYTF.

About this clonotype: This could be a read error, since a much larger clone is one nucleotide away. V and J are TRBV29-1 and TRBJ1-2, with D tentatively TRBD1 (6 bases). This CDR3 spans 12 amino acids. Germline values: CDR1 SQVTM, CDR2 ANQGSEA. In DNA form, the CDR3 reads TGCAACGTTGGGTCAGGGGTGGAAGGCTACACCTTC. Translation: CNVGSGVEGYTF.

The chain uses TRBV20-1 and TRBJ1-6, with a tentative D call TRBD1 (6 bases). Germline assignment: CDR1 DFQATT and CDR2 SNEGSKA (reference sequence). The CDR3 contains 13 residues. Trimming removed 5 bases from V and 6 bases from J, with 11 bases in between. Written as DNA, the CDR3 is TGCAGTGCTGGGGACACAATTAATTCACCCCTCCACTTT. Residues: CSAGDTINSPLHF.

In its sample, this clonotype was seen many times. This chain connects TRBV18 to TRBJ1-2; D possibly corresponds to TRBD1 (5 bases). CDR3 size: 14 residues. Germline CDR1 is KGHSH and CDR2 is LQKENI. V gave up 6 bases and J gave up 1 base, with 12 bases separating them. CDR3 protein: CASSIGGGNYGYTF. As DNA, the CDR3 is TGTGCCAGCTCCATCGGCGGGGGTAACTATGGCTACACCTTC.

This clonotype was detected only a few times. The chain has TRBV18 and TRBJ1-1; D is unclear. CDR1 and CDR2 (germline): KGHSH, LQKENI. CDR3 length: 15 residues. V lost 3 bases to trimming and J lost 0 bases, with 11 bases between them. In nucleotides, the CDR3 is TGTGCCAGCTCACCGGAAGTTAGGATGAACACTGAAGCTTTCTTT. It yields the protein CASSPEVRMNTEAFF.

A word on this clonotype: A much bigger clone sits one base away, suggesting this may be a read error. The chain carries TRBV6-5 and TRBJ1-1; no clear D gene. Germline CDR1 is MNHEY and CDR2 is SVGAGI. There are 13 residues in the CDR3. CDR3 residues: CAGSYVGNTEAFF. In DNA, the CDR3 is TGTGCCGGCAGTTACGTGGGGAACACTGAAGCTTTCTTT.

The genes are TRBV5-1 and TRBJ2-5; the D gene is possibly TRBD1 (5 bases). The CDR3 covers 15 residues. Germline CDR1 is SGHRS and CDR2 is YFSETQ. Deletions cut 1 base from V and 1 base from J, with 11 bases between. The CDR3 bases are TGCGCCAGCAGCTTGATATCGACAGCCCAAGAGACCCAGTACTTC. Encoded protein: CASSLISTAQETQYF.

This clonotype turned up a few times. V gene TRBV5-1 combines with J gene TRBJ1-5; perhaps TRBD1 as D (5 bases). Germline V gives CDR1 SGHRS, CDR2 YFSETQ. The ends were cut back, 4 bases at V and 9 bases at J, with 23 bases in the middle. The length of the CDR3 is 16 residues. This chain's CDR3 is CASSPGTEVEEGPQHF. In DNA form, the CDR3 reads TGCGCCAGCAGCCCCGGGACGGAAGTCGAAGAGGGGCCCCAGCATTTT. The full variable domain, completed using reference TRBV5-1 and TRBJ1-5, is KAGVTQTPRYLIKTRGQQVTLSCSPISGHRSVSWYQQTPGQGLQFLFEYFSETQRNKGNFPGRFSGRQFSNSRSEMNVSTLELGDSALYLCASSPGTEVEEGPQHFGDGTRLSIL.

At least ten counts were recorded for this clonotype. The chain has TRBV5-1 and TRBJ2-2; D ambiguous. V lost 0 bases and J 4 bases, leaving 10 bases between the germline ends. Germline V CDR1 and CDR2: SGHRS, YFSETQ. This CDR3 is built from 15 residues. This CDR3 reads CASSLGQTSTGELFF. CDR3 sequence (DNA): TGCGCCAGCAGCTTGGGGCAGACTTCCACCGGGGAGCTGTTTTTT.

This chain links TRBV5-1 with TRBJ2-5; D may be TRBD1 or TRBD2 (5 bases each). V was pared by 1 base and J by 3 bases, with 10 bases between. The length of the CDR3 is 14 residues. Germline V gene data show CDR1 as SGHRS and CDR2 as YFSETQ. The CDR3 DNA reads TGCGCCAGCAGCTTGAACGTGGGGGAAGAGACCCAGTACTTC. Translation: CASSLNVGEETQYF.

This clonotype was counted many times. The V call is TRBV7-9, the J call TRBJ2-1; 10 nucleotides line up with TRBD2. J lost 3 bases, V lost 1 base, and 6 bases had no gene match. Germline lookup yields CDR1 SEHNR and CDR2 FQNEAQ (reference sequence). This CDR3 contains 17 residues. CDR3 in amino acids: CASSLGASGSIYNEQFF. The CDR3 DNA sequence: TGTGCCAGCAGCTTAGGAGCTAGCGGGAGCATCTACAATGAGCAGTTCTTC.

The sample holds a few counts of this clonotype. The genes are TRBV3-1 and TRBJ2-1; TRBD2 agrees at 11 bases. V shed 4 bases, J shed 1 base, and the junction held 9 bases outside the gene matches. There are 18 residues in the CDR3. CDR1 LGHDT and CDR2 YNNKEL come from the germline V gene (reference sequence). The CDR3 DNA reads as TGTGCCAGCAGCCCCCGGACTAGCGGGTCTCCTTCCTACAATGAGCAGTTCTTC. Translation gives CASSPRTSGSPSYNEQFF.

This clonotype was seen at least ten times. The rearrangement links TRBV14 to TRBJ2-1; the D is unclear. V was trimmed by 1 base and J by 5 bases, leaving 12 bases between them. CDR3 length: 15 residues. The germline gives CDR1 SGHDN, CDR2 FVKESK. The DNA of the CDR3 is TGTGCCAGCAGCCAAGGGATAGGTAGAAACAATGAGCAGTTCTTC. Encoded protein: CASSQGIGRNNEQFF.

In this sample, this clonotype turned up a few times. CDR3 bases: TGCAGTGCCATCGGACCGATCCGTTCCTACGAGCAGTACTTC. Amino acids: CSAIGPIRSYEQYF. The rearrangement uses TRBV20-1 and TRBJ2-7; the D is unclear. CDR1 is DFQATT and CDR2 is SNEGSKA in the germline V gene (reference sequence). The CDR3 is made up of 14 amino acids. With 6 bases removed from V and 1 base from J, the gap between germline ends came to 16 bases.

There are many counts of this clonotype. This chain uses TRBV10-3 with TRBJ2-1, with D maybe TRBD2 (6 bases). The CDR3 is 13 residues long. Trimming cost V 8 bases and J 0 bases, with 8 bases left between them. CDR1 ENHRY and CDR2 SYGVKD come from the germline V gene. The CDR3: CAIWEDSYNEQFF. The CDR3 nucleotides read TGTGCCATCTGGGAGGACTCCTACAATGAGCAGTTCTTC.

The chain recombines TRBV7-2 with TRBJ2-1; a weak D match, TRBD2 (6 bases). The length of the CDR3 is 16 residues. In germline, CDR1 is SGHTA, CDR2 FQGNSA. The V end was cut by 3 bases, the J end by 3 bases, with 15 bases between. This chain's CDR3 is CASSFLGTANYNEQFF. The CDR3 nucleotides are TGTGCCAGCAGCTTCCTCGGGACTGCGAACTACAATGAGCAGTTCTTC.

There are many counts of this clonotype. This chain links TRBV20-1 with TRBJ2-7; TRBD1 is a possible D gene (6 bases). Germline CDR1 reads DFQATT; CDR2 reads SNEGSKA (reference sequence). The ends were cut back, 5 bases at V and 2 bases at J, with 16 bases in the middle. This CDR3 spans 14 amino acids. The CDR3 nucleotides read TGCAGTGCTCTAAACTCGGGACAACCCTACGAGCAGTACTTC. This encodes CSALNSGQPYEQYF.

This clonotype was detected many times. The CDR3 region has the DNA TGCAGTGCCCTTGGAAGCACAGATACGCAGTATTTT. This encodes CSALGSTDTQYF. The chain carries TRBV20-1 and TRBJ2-3; D not certain. V shed 6 bases and J shed 0 bases, with 7 bases lying between them. CDR1 and CDR2 from the germline V gene are DFQATT and SNEGSKA (reference sequence). The CDR3 has 12 amino acids.

This clonotype was seen repeatedly, ten times or more. V and J are TRBV5-1 and TRBJ2-7; no definite D call. Trimming shortened V by 0 bases and J by 6 bases, and 4 bases separated the two germline ends. The CDR3 runs 11 residues. The germline gives CDR1 SGHRS, CDR2 YFSETQ. CDR3 in DNA: TGCGCCAGCAGCTTGGTGGGCGAGCAGTACTTC. Translation: CASSLVGEQYF.

This clonotype was seen more than once but under ten times. J is TRBJ2-1 and V is TRBV20-1, with 7 positions matching TRBD2. CDR1 DFQATT and CDR2 SNEGSKA come from the germline V gene (reference sequence). There are 14 residues in the CDR3. V lost 6 bases to trimming and J lost 4 bases; unmatched junction nucleotides: 9. CDR3 DNA sequence: TGCAGTGCGAATGGGCGGGAGAGGTACAATGAGCAGTTCTTC. Protein sequence: CSANGRERYNEQFF.

The chain is built from TRBV6-8 and TRBJ2-7; 9 bases map to TRBD2. V lost 7 bases and J lost 5; bases outside the gene matches: 15. Germline values: CDR1 MNHGY, CDR2 SAAAGT. This CDR3 is built from 16 residues. In DNA, the CDR3 is TGTGCCAGCATTCCTCTTAATAGCGGGAGTCGTAACGAGCAGTACTTC. It yields the protein CASIPLNSGSRNEQYF.

This clonotype has at least ten counts. The rearrangement links TRBV25-1 to TRBJ2-1; 7 bases line up with TRBD2. In germline, CDR1 is MGHDK, CDR2 SYGVNS. The CDR3 has 15 residues. V was clipped by 3 bases and J by 9 bases; unmatched bases: 11. The CDR3 spells CASSDPLGRVGEQFF. The CDR3 nucleotides are TGTGCCAGCAGTGATCCTCTGGGGAGGGTTGGTGAGCAGTTCTTC.